This note documents a single T cell receptor (beta chain) sequence. Antigen unknown. The record originates from a study of OX40 agonist ivuxolimab in advanced cancers. Study details: Patients were 82.7% male with ages about 20 to 79, mean 60. The study, taken as a whole, reports: Near-lowest levels of clonal expansion characterized partial responders at 0.1-3.0 mg/kg.

Baseline, cycle 4 day 1, and cycle 7 day 1 were the blood sampling points. Clones were sequenced by immunoSEQ multiplex PCR, and TCRdb holds only the in-frame ones, with some missing. The data hold about 82,000 clones, with 85% to 90% observed a single time. The receptor was isolated from an adult with an advanced solid tumor such as melanoma, head and neck, liver or kidney cancer. The sequencing here drew on CD4+ or CD8+ T cells sorted from blood, taken in a trial of the OX40 agonist ivuxolimab.

The CDR3 bases are TGTGCACCGAACGACCGGGGCTCCTACGAGCAGTACTTC. It specifies CAPNDRGSYEQYF. The chain is built from TRBV7-3 and TRBJ2-7, with a tentative D call TRBD2 (5 bases). This CDR3 has 13 residues. CDR1 is SGHTA and CDR2 is FQGTGA in the germline V gene.